These 22 T cell receptor beta chains came from one sample sequenced in a study of cytomegalovirus exposure and HLA in healthy donors. Generated by immunoSEQ multiplex PCR, the TCRdb table keeps only in-frame clones and is missing some. The sample lists under 350,000 clones; approximately 86% were seen once. Specimen: PBMCs. These receptors were taken from a woman under 30 in good health and CMV-seronegative.

This clone was seen only once. The chain couples TRBV30 to TRBJ2-1, with 9 bases that match TRBD1. Losses at the gene ends were 2 bases for V and 8 bases for J; bases not matched to a gene: 7. The CDR3 has 14 amino acids. Germline values: CDR1 GTSNPN, CDR2 SVGIG (reference sequence). CDR3 region: CAWSPGTGLDEQFF. DNA of the CDR3: TGTGCCTGGAGTCCCGGGACAGGGTTGGATGAGCAGTTCTTC.

CDR3: CASSQARVAGGTNTGELFF. For the CDR3, the DNA is TGCGCCAGCAGCCAAGCGCGAGTAGCGGGGGGCACGAACACCGGGGAGCTGTTTTTT. V and J are TRBV4-1 and TRBJ2-2; 10 bases match TRBD2. The CDR3 totals 19 residues. The V gene end was trimmed by 1 base and the J gene end by 0 bases; junction bases not matched to a gene: 8. Germline CDR1 MGHRA, CDR2 YSYEKL.

This chain uses TRBV7-8 with TRBJ1-1; a possible D gene is TRBD1 (5 bases). V was shortened by 0 bases and J by 11 bases, with 13 bases between the two germline ends. The germline gives CDR1 SGHVS, CDR2 FQNEAQ. The CDR3 is made up of 13 amino acids. CDR3 sequence (DNA): TGTGCCAGCAGCTTAGCTGACGGGGGAACGGCTTTCTTT. Protein: CASSLADGGTAFF.

The chain combines TRBV4-3 with TRBJ2-5, with TRBD1 matching over 8 bases. The CDR3 is made up of 15 amino acids. Trimming at V came to 0 bases and at J to 7 bases, leaving 7 bases not matched to a gene. Looked up from germline, CDR1 is LGHNA and CDR2 is YSLEER. CDR3 in amino acids: CASSQEGQAPGTQYF. For the CDR3, the DNA is TGCGCCAGCAGCCAAGAGGGACAGGCTCCTGGGACCCAGTACTTC.

This clone was found a few times. The gene calls are TRBV5-6 and TRBJ2-5; 8 bases fit TRBD2. The V gene end was trimmed by 0 bases and the J gene end by 3 bases; junction bases not matched to a gene: 13. The germline V gene encodes CDR1 SGHDT and CDR2 YYEEEE. CDR3 length: 18 amino acids. The CDR3 region is CASSLVGREAYYEETQYF. CDR3 bases: TGTGCCAGCAGCTTGGTGGGGCGGGAGGCCTACTACGAAGAGACCCAGTACTTC.

The V and J genes are TRBV4-3 and TRBJ1-1; D is undetermined. The CDR3 totals 14 residues. From germline, CDR1 is LGHNA and CDR2 YSLEER. V was pared by 1 base and J by 5 bases, with 11 bases between. Here the CDR3 reads CASSQAIPGTEAFF. DNA for the CDR3: TGCGCCAGCAGCCAAGCCATTCCAGGAACTGAAGCTTTCTTT.

The V call is TRBV18, the J call TRBJ1-2; D gene unclear. The germline V gene has CDR1 KGHSH and CDR2 LQKENI. V dropped 3 bases and J dropped 4 bases, with 12 bases sitting between them. The CDR3 runs to 14 residues. Here the CDR3 DNA reads TGTGCCAGCTCACCGGAACAGTCCCTCTATGGCTACACCTTC. The encoded protein is CASSPEQSLYGYTF.

The rearrangement links TRBV19 to TRBJ1-2; 11 nucleotides agree with TRBD1. The CDR3 covers 15 residues. The junction had 7 bases not matched to a gene; V was cut back by 9 bases and J by 1 base. In germline, CDR1 is LNHDA, CDR2 SQIVND (reference sequence). The CDR3 bases are TGTGCCAGCTCACCGGGGACAGGGGGTAACTATGGCTACACCTTC. It encodes CASSPGTGGNYGYTF.

The chain links TRBV11-2 to TRBJ1-2; 7 bases are shared with TRBD1. J was trimmed by 5 bases and V by 0 bases; bases with no gene match: 6. The CDR3 totals 15 residues. The germline V gene encodes CDR1 SGHAT and CDR2 FQNNGV. CDR3 loop: CASSLETGAIYGYTF. CDR3 DNA: TGTGCCAGCAGCTTAGAAACAGGGGCTATTTATGGCTACACCTTC.

The V and J genes are TRBV6-5 and TRBJ1-1; 9 nucleotides match TRBD1. V dropped 0 bases and J dropped 5; count of bases not matched to a gene: 4. The germline V gene encodes CDR1 MNHEY and CDR2 SVGAGI. CDR3 length equals 15 residues. The CDR3 coding sequence is TGTGCCAGCAGTTACTCTGGGACAGGGTATACTGAAGCTTTCTTT. The encoded protein is CASSYSGTGYTEAFF.

J is TRBJ2-5 and V is TRBV6-1, with TRBD2 matching over 13 bases. Germline V CDR1 and CDR2: MNHNS, SASEGT. The CDR3 is made up of 14 amino acids. With V trimmed by 10 bases and J by 4 bases, 6 bases remained unmatched. CDR3 loop: CATQRTSGGETQYF. The DNA of the CDR3 is TGTGCCACACAACGGACTAGCGGGGGAGAGACCCAGTACTTC.

This chain connects TRBV5-4 to TRBJ2-4; TRBD1 aligns across 8 bases. Germline CDR1 and CDR2: SGHNT and YYREEE (reference sequence). V shed 4 bases and J 2 bases; nucleotides not matched to a gene: 5. This CDR3 is built from 15 residues. This chain's CDR3 is CASSSRDRSKNIQYF. DNA of the CDR3: TGTGCCAGCAGCAGCAGGGACAGGTCCAAAAACATTCAGTACTTC.

The V and J genes are TRBV5-6 and TRBJ1-2, with TRBD1 identical over 7 bases. The CDR3 contains 14 residues. CDR1 is SGHDT, CDR2 YYEEEE, per germline. V gave up 5 bases and J gave up 2 bases; unmatched junction bases: 6. The CDR3 sequence is CASRRRGSNYGYTF. DNA for the CDR3: TGTGCCAGCAGGCGCAGGGGGTCAAACTATGGCTACACCTTC. Supplemented by reference TRBV5-6 and TRBJ1-2, the full variable domain reads DAGVTQSPTHLIKTRGQQVTLRCSPKSGHDTVSWYQQALGQGPQFIFQYYEEEERQRGNFPDRFSGHQFPNYSSELNVNALLLGDSALYLCASRRRGSNYGYTFGSGTRLTVV.

The chain couples TRBV5-1 to TRBJ1-2, with TRBD1 matching over 7 bases. This CDR3 spans 16 amino acids. Germline lookup yields CDR1 SGHRS and CDR2 YFSETQ. V trimming: 2 bases; J trimming: 8 bases; junction bases outside the gene matches: 15. CDR3 nucleotides: TGCGCCAGCAGCTTATACAGAGGACAGGCCTTGAGGGGCTACACCTTC. Amino acids: CASSLYRGQALRGYTF.

The chain recombines TRBV11-2 with TRBJ1-4; weak D call: TRBD1 (6 bases). CDR1 is SGHAT, CDR2 FQNNGV, per germline. Trimming removed 5 bases from V and 9 bases from J, with 13 bases in between. This CDR3 has 13 residues. Written as DNA, the CDR3 is TGTGCCAGCAGCCTAGGGACACACCAAAAACTGTTTTTT. Amino acid sequence: CASSLGTHQKLFF.

This clone was observed a single time. The gene calls are TRBV7-9 and TRBJ2-1; D perhaps matches TRBD1 (5 bases). Germline-derived CDR1 and CDR2 are SEHNR and FQNEAQ (reference sequence). CDR3 size: 12 residues. Trimming took off 6 bases at V and 7 bases at J, with 10 bases between the two ends. CDR3 region: CASRVGVNEQFF. The CDR3 nucleotides are TGTGCCAGCAGGGTAGGGGTGAATGAGCAGTTCTTC.

For this clone: Other nucleotide sequences from this sample produce the same CDR3. The chain employs TRBV6-5 and TRBJ2-7, with 12 bases that match TRBD1. Per the germline V gene, CDR1 is MNHEY and CDR2 is SVGAGI. This CDR3 has 13 residues. Trimming at V came to 6 bases and at J to 5 bases, leaving 2 bases not matched to a gene. The CDR3 DNA follows: TGTGCCAGCAGGAGGGACAGGGGGCACGAGCAGTACTTC. Translation: CASRRDRGHEQYF.

The chain recombines TRBV10-3 with TRBJ2-6, with D possibly matching TRBD2 (5 bases). Germline lookup yields CDR1 ENHRY and CDR2 SYGVKD. The CDR3 is 17 amino acids. V was clipped by 3 bases and J by 0 bases, with 12 bases between them. The CDR3 region has the DNA TGTGCCATCAGTGAACGGGGTAGCGCCTCTGGGGCCAACGTCCTGACTTTC. It codes for CAISERGSASGANVLTF.

The gene calls are TRBV15 and TRBJ1-1, with D perhaps TRBD1 (6 bases). Germline CDR1 and CDR2: LNHNV and YYDKDF (reference sequence). Trimming stripped 0 bases from V and 10 bases from J, with 12 bases between. The CDR3 runs to 13 residues. The CDR3 region is CATSRDSPQGAFF. The CDR3 nucleotides are TGTGCCACCAGCAGAGATTCCCCACAGGGAGCTTTCTTT.

The chain joins TRBV6-5 to TRBJ2-3; a weak D match, TRBD2 (6 bases). The germline V gene has CDR1 MNHEY and CDR2 SVGAGI. The CDR3 sequence is 15 residues long. V was clipped by 5 bases and J by 4 bases, with 16 bases between them. As DNA, the CDR3 is TGTGCCAGCAGTATTATAGCGGAGGGACCAGATACGCAGTATTTT. This encodes CASSIIAEGPDTQYF.

V usage is TRBV5-1 and J usage is TRBJ1-1; 9 positions match TRBD1. CDR3 size: 16 residues. Germline CDR1 reads SGHRS; CDR2 reads YFSETQ. The V gene end was trimmed by 4 bases and the J gene end by 3 bases; junction bases not matched to a gene: 10. The CDR3 loop reads CASSTWTGASDTEAFF. CDR3 nucleotides: TGCGCCAGCAGCACCTGGACAGGGGCTTCGGACACTGAAGCTTTCTTT.

The chain combines TRBV27 with TRBJ1-4; 11 nucleotides line up with TRBD1. The CDR3 length is 14 residues. The germline gives CDR1 MNHEY, CDR2 SMNVEV (reference sequence). V lost 5 bases, J lost 8 bases, and 4 bases stayed unmatched. The CDR3 DNA is TGTGCCAGCAGTCTCGGACAGGGGGCCGAAAAACTGTTTTTT. Amino acid sequence: CASSLGQGAEKLFF.